The rows below give T cell receptor beta chains drawn from one sample of a study of control samples from healthy donors and cancer patients. Repertoires were generated with immunoSEQ multiplex PCR, while TCRdb's copy carries only in-frame clones and drops some. The sample has around 130,000 clones, around nine tenths seen once. Sequenced material: blood. The receptors were sampled from a man aged 25-45 years in good health. The conserved cysteine and the conserved F or W are not part of the CDR3 here. Clone size is given for some rows only: seen once, a few or many times, or a class if the clone is expanded.

J | V | size | CDR3
TRBJ1-1 | TRBV10-3 | NA | AISGLGDTEAF
TRBJ1-1 | TRBV29-1 | NA | SAQLGMSTEAF
TRBJ2-2 | TRBV28 | NA | ASSLTGGALTGELF
TRBJ1-4 | TRBV9 | NA | ASSRGQTNEKLF
TRBJ1-1 | TRBV5-8 | NA | ASSFRGMNTEAF
TRBJ2-7 | TRBV12-3/TRBV12-4 | once | ASSFYRDGEQY
TRBJ1-2 | TRBV11-2 | NA | ASSASPGFPGYT
TRBJ1-2 | TRBV10-2 | NA | ASSDPLAQGRHGYT
TRBJ1-6 | TRBV27 | NA | ASRYSLDSSPLH
TRBJ1-2 | TRBV24-1 | NA | ATSESGTGWRYT
TRBJ2-2 | TRBV12-3/TRBV12-4 | NA | ASSLGGDRELF
TRBJ2-5 | TRBV18 | NA | ASSPLGRELQETQY
TRBJ1-2 | TRBV25-1 | NA | ASSEGPLFGYT
TRBJ2-2 | TRBV11-3 | NA | ASSLETDTGELF
TRBJ2-7 | TRBV5-1 | NA | ASSLGFSYEQY
TRBJ2-1 | TRBV7-3 | NA | ASSLTQGKSYNEQF
TRBJ1-1 | TRBV24-1 | NA | ATSDHTQGTGEAF
TRBJ1-1 | TRBV5-1 | NA | ASSYGGNTEAF
TRBJ1-1 | TRBV2 | NA | ASSRYGGNTEAF
TRBJ2-3 | TRBV5-1 | NA | ASSLEGTQY
TRBJ2-7 | TRBV7-2 | NA | ASSSRQGTYEQY
TRBJ1-5 | TRBV6-1 | few | ASSDGGAQPQH
TRBJ2-1 | TRBV19 | NA | ASSSNGAYNEQF
TRBJ1-2 | TRBV10-1 | few | ASSDSRQTIDT
TRBJ2-5 | TRBV5-4 | NA | ASSWGGQETQY
TRBJ1-5 | TRBV9 | few | ASSRDFNQPQH